This T cell receptor beta chain was recorded in a study of identical twins (dated by TCRdb to the mid-2010s). Notes on the research overall: TCR alpha and beta repertoires from monozygotic twins, unrelated adults of various ages and cord blood were deep-sequenced to test whether fetal clonotypes persist. To rule out contamination, replicate twin experiments were performed at different times with different library preparation protocols. General findings and caveats noted by the study authors: Zero-insertion analyses could be partly confounded by invariant T cells such as MAIT and iNKT, although diverse VJ usage argued against such confounding for most clonotypes. In monozygotic twins, out-of-frame TCR alpha sharing was systematically underestimated by recombination models, although the models agreed with sharing between unrelated individuals. Conclusions relied on cross-sectional statistical analysis, since the same donors could not be followed over many years. Compared with coincidental sharing between unrelated individuals, an excess of low generation-probability sequences was observed among out-of-frame TCR alpha sequences shared between twins. A weaker excess of twin sharing was found in beta out-of-frame sequences because the signal-to-noise ratio was lowered by fewer shared sequences. Fewer insertions were carried by abundant cord blood beta clonotypes, a similar but weaker trend appeared in young adult naive repertoires, and no such trend appeared in memory repertoires.

All donors were healthy Caucasians. The germline ends are 7 bases apart after V is trimmed by 4 bases and J by 6 bases. Reading from cysteine to phenylalanine, the CDR3 counts 12 amino acids. Here the CDR3 DNA is all that survives: 36 bases in frame from base 1. A note on this clonotype: Its antigen is not yet known. No base quality values were provided; no much bigger clone lies one nucleotide off.

To prepare the library, 5' RACE was applied. The instrument given in TCRdb is Illumina HiSeq 2000. Template switching added a universal primer binding site, and the final cDNA carried a unique molecular identifier that allowed TCR cDNA molecules to be counted accurately. First-strand cDNA for TCR alpha and beta chains was synthesized from specific primers in the conserved constant-segment region. To control for contamination, each cDNA library was double barcoded with a SMART-Mk sample barcode plus Illumina barcodes. Two successive PCR steps introduced TruSeq adapter sequences along with Illumina sample barcodes. The Illumina HiSeq platform was used with custom primers to sequence TCR alpha and beta cDNA libraries. As for how the authors treated the data: MiGEC was used to process raw reads and extract unique molecular identifiers, and MiXCR was used to find CDR3 positions. For each individual, recombination models were inferred using an EM algorithm with the repgenHMM and IGoR tools. Shared clonotypes were analyzed with the tcR package in R, and sharing was normalized by the product of cloneset sizes. Out-of-frame nonproductive sequences were analyzed to study raw recombination free of thymic and clonal selection effects. The public reads were reanalyzed by TCRdb: fastp trimming at Q25, MiXCR alignment, in-frame beta chains only. Merged by CDR3 protein, the rows form single entries marked with the most common genes and DNA. What appears here as the V and J calls and clone size reflects TCRdb's work, not the paper's. The sample table records some 1,600,000 distinct CDR3 sequences; around a third of these occur just once. The ten most abundant clones make up around 0.25% of the sample.

Recombination linked TRBV12-3 or TRBV12-4 to TRBJ1-5; no D gene call is confident. Input material: cord blood. This TCR derives from a newborn girl in good health. At the DNA level, the sequence is TGTGCCAGCAGTTCCCTAGGTCAGCCCCAGCATTTT. It encodes CASSSLGQPQHF.